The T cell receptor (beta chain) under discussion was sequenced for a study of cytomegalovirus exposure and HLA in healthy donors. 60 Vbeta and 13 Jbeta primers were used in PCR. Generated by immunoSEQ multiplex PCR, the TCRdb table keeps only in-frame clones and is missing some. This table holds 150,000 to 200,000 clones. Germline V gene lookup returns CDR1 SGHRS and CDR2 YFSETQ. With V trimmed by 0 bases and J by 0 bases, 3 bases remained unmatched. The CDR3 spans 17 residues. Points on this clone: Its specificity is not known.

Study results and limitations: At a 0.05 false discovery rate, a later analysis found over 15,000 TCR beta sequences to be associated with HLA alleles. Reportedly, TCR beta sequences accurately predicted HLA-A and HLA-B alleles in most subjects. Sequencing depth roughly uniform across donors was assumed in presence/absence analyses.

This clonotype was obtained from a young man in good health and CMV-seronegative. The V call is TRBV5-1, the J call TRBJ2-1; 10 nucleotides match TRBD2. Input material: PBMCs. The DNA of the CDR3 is TGCGCCAGCAGCTTGGCACCTAGCGGGGGCTCCTACAATGAGCAGTTCTTC. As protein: CASSLAPSGGSYNEQFF. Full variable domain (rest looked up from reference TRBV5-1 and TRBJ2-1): KAGVTQTPRYLIKTRGQQVTLSCSPISGHRSVSWYQQTPGQGLQFLFEYFSETQRNKGNFPGRFSGRQFSNSRSEMNVSTLELGDSALYLCASSLAPSGGSYNEQFFGPGTRLTVL.